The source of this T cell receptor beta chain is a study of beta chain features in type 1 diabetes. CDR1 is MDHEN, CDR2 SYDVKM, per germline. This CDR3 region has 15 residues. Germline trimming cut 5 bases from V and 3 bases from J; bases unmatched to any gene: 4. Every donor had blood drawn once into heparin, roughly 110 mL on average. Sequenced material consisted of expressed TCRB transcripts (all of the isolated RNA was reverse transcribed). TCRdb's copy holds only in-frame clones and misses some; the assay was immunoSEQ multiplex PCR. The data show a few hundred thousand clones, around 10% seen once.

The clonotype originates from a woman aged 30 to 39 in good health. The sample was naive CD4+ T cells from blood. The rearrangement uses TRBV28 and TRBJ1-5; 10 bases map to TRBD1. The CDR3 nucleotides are TGTGCCAGCAGTGGGACAGGGGTTTACAATCAGCCCCAGCATTTT. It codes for CASSGTGVYNQPQHF.